This is a list of T cell receptor beta chains from one sample in a study of blood T cell repertoires in COVID-19. The table came from immunoSEQ multiplex PCR; TCRdb's copy has only in-frame clones and leaves some out. Here the sample spans about 40,000 clones, about 88% being singletons. Sequences were obtained from peripheral blood. These receptors were obtained from a man in his fifties in a cohort sampled during active COVID-19. Both conserved end residues are part of each CDR3. A D gene is named only where the DNA matches it firmly. Clone sizes are given selectively: once, few, many, or a class where the clone is expanded.

J | D | size | V | CDR3 | DNA
TRBJ2-2 | NA | NA | TRBV28 | CASSPHWGPGELFF | TGTGCCAGCAGTCCCCATTGGGGGCCCGGGGAGCTGTTTTTT
TRBJ2-1 | NA | NA | TRBV10-3 | CAISHEANEQFF | TGTGCCATCAGCCATGAAGCCAATGAGCAGTTCTTC
TRBJ2-5 | TRBD1 | NA | TRBV19 | CASSRRDRYQETQYF | TGTGCCAGTAGCCGTCGGGACAGGTACCAAGAGACCCAGTACTTC
TRBJ2-1 | TRBD2 | few | TRBV11-1 | CASSLSGNRNEQFF | TGTGCCAGCAGTCTGAGCGGGAATCGAAATGAGCAGTTCTTC
TRBJ2-7 | NA | NA | TRBV7-2 | CASSFGLLLYEQYF | TGTGCCAGCAGCTTCGGTCTGCTCCTCTACGAGCAGTACTTC
TRBJ1-2 | TRBD1 | NA | TRBV5-1 | CASSLGPDRGYGYTF | TGCGCCAGCAGCTTAGGACCAGACAGGGGCTATGGCTACACCTTC
TRBJ2-7 | TRBD2 | NA | TRBV9 | CASSVEGTSSYEQYF | TGTGCCAGCAGCGTAGAGGGGACTAGCTCCTACGAGCAGTACTTC
TRBJ1-5 | NA | NA | TRBV29-1 | CSARMGAGQPQHF | TGCAGCGCCCGAATGGGGGCAGGTCAGCCCCAGCATTTT
TRBJ1-2 | NA | NA | TRBV6-1 | CASSEDMADYGYTF | TGTGCCAGCAGTGAAGATATGGCTGACTATGGCTACACCTTC
TRBJ1-4 | NA | NA | TRBV30 | CAWSAGDEKLFF | TGTGCCTGGAGCGCCGGGGATGAAAAACTGTTTTTT
TRBJ2-5 | TRBD2 | NA | TRBV30 | CACSLSTREGYF | TGTGCCTGTTCACTAAGTACTAGGGAGGGGTACTTC
TRBJ2-1 | TRBD1 | NA | TRBV7-9 | CASSLGARGLVNEQFF | TGTGCCAGCAGCTTAGGAGCCAGGGGGCTTGTCAATGAGCAGTTCTTC
TRBJ2-5 | TRBD1 | NA | TRBV11-3 | CASSDDDRAHF | TGTGCCAGCAGCGATGACGACAGGGCCCACTTC
TRBJ1-6 | NA | NA | TRBV6-5 | CASSYGGDYNSPLHF | TGTGCCAGCAGTTACGGGGGGGACTATAATTCACCCCTCCACTTT
TRBJ2-5 | NA | NA | TRBV18 | CASSPASAGLYQETQYF | TGTGCCAGCTCACCTGCCTCGGCAGGGCTGTACCAAGAGACCCAGTACTTC
TRBJ1-1 | NA | once | TRBV11-2 | CASSFTGLMNTEAFF | TGTGCCAGCAGCTTTACGGGACTCATGAACACTGAAGCTTTCTTT
TRBJ1-1 | NA | once | TRBV6-2/TRBV6-3 | CASSQWGTGLMNTEAFF | TGTGCCAGCAGTCAATGGGGAACGGGACTCATGAACACTGAAGCTTTCTTT
TRBJ1-2 | TRBD1 | NA | TRBV7-2 | CASSLAPGQGIGGYTF | TGTGCCAGCAGCTTAGCTCCGGGACAGGGGATAGGTGGCTACACCTTC
TRBJ2-1 | TRBD1 | NA | TRBV29-1 | CSVAGQVHYNEQFF | TGCAGCGTCGCGGGACAGGTTCACTACAATGAGCAGTTCTTC
TRBJ2-5 | NA | NA | TRBV4-3 | CASSEMRGPLETQYF | TGCGCCAGCAGCGAGATGCGGGGGCCGCTGGAGACCCAGTACTTC
TRBJ2-1 | NA | NA | TRBV12-3/TRBV12-4 | CASSLIAADEQFF | TGTGCCAGCAGTTTAATAGCGGCGGATGAGCAGTTCTTC
TRBJ2-1 | TRBD2 | NA | TRBV9 | CASSVNPRTRESHEQFF | TGTGCCAGCAGCGTAAACCCCCGGACTAGGGAGAGCCATGAGCAGTTCTTC
TRBJ2-5 | NA | NA | TRBV6-5 | CASNLWGLETQYF | TGTGCCAGCAATTTGTGGGGGCTGGAGACCCAGTACTTC
TRBJ2-3 | TRBD1 | NA | TRBV18 | CASSPLGQGLGDTQYF | TGTGCCAGCTCACCTCTAGGACAGGGGTTGGGAGATACGCAGTATTTT
TRBJ2-1 | TRBD2 | NA | TRBV5-1 | CASSLMGLAANEQFF | TGCGCCAGCAGCTTGATGGGACTAGCCGCCAATGAGCAGTTCTTC
TRBJ2-1 | TRBD2 | NA | TRBV6-2/TRBV6-3 | CASSYPNLREDGYNEQFF | TGTGCCAGCAGTTACCCCAATTTGCGGGAGGACGGTTACAATGAGCAGTTCTTC
TRBJ1-5 | NA | NA | TRBV10-1 | CASIGGASNQPQHF | TGCGCCAGCATAGGGGGGGCATCCAATCAGCCCCAGCATTTT
TRBJ2-1 | TRBD2 | NA | TRBV9 | CASSVVGGRGNEQFF | TGTGCCAGCAGCGTAGTCGGCGGGAGAGGGAATGAGCAGTTCTTC
TRBJ2-1 | NA | NA | TRBV5-1 | CASSLEVGASYNEQFF | TGCGCCAGCAGCTTGGAGGTGGGGGCCTCCTACAATGAGCAGTTCTTC
TRBJ2-2 | NA | NA | TRBV12-3/TRBV12-4 | CASSLAVGELFF | TGTGCCAGCAGTTTAGCCGTCGGGGAGCTGTTTTTT
TRBJ2-3 | TRBD2 | once | TRBV5-1 | CASGDYPGTDTQYF | TGCGCCTCCGGGGACTACCCGGGCACAGATACGCAGTATTTT
TRBJ1-5 | NA | NA | TRBV4-1 | CASSQGPIVGATQPQHF | TGCGCCAGCAGCCAAGGGCCGATCGTTGGGGCCACACAGCCCCAGCATTTT
TRBJ2-7 | NA | NA | TRBV3-1/TRBV3-2 | CASSQDYPYEQYF | TGTGCCAGCAGCCAAGACTATCCCTACGAGCAGTACTTC
TRBJ1-1 | NA | NA | TRBV4-3 | CASSPGTGVNTEAFF | TGCGCCAGCAGTCCTGGAACAGGAGTGAACACTGAAGCTTTCTTT
TRBJ2-1 | NA | NA | TRBV12-3/TRBV12-4 | CASSTTTWEQFF | TGTGCCAGCAGTACAACCACGTGGGAGCAGTTCTTC
TRBJ1-2 | NA | NA | TRBV9 | CASSSPSGYTF | TGTGCCAGCAGCTCTCCCTCTGGCTACACCTTC
TRBJ2-5 | TRBD2 | NA | TRBV19 | CASQPTGTSGLETQYF | TGTGCCAGTCAACCTACCGGGACTAGCGGGTTAGAGACCCAGTACTTC
TRBJ1-5 | TRBD1 | NA | TRBV11-3 | CASSLDRGAQPQHF | TGTGCCAGCAGCCTGGACAGGGGGGCTCAGCCCCAGCATTTT
TRBJ2-3 | TRBD2 | NA | TRBV5-1 | CASSSLAGGRPSTDTQYF | TGCGCCAGCAGCTCCTTAGCGGGAGGGCGTCCTAGCACAGATACGCAGTATTTT
TRBJ2-1 | TRBD2 | NA | TRBV9 | CASSGGLLSVYNEQFF | TGTGCCAGCAGCGGGGGACTACTTTCCGTCTACAATGAGCAGTTCTTC
TRBJ2-7 | TRBD1 | NA | TRBV27 | CASSLQGAYEQYF | TGTGCCAGCAGCCTACAGGGGGCCTACGAGCAGTACTTC
TRBJ1-2 | NA | NA | TRBV9 | CASSVTLANYGYTF | TGTGCCAGCAGCGTAACGCTAGCTAACTATGGCTACACCTTC
TRBJ2-7 | TRBD1 | NA | TRBV4-1 | CASSPGTGVYEQYF | TGCGCCAGCAGCCCCGGGACAGGGGTATACGAGCAGTACTTC
TRBJ2-3 | NA | NA | TRBV7-2 | CASSPPQRPRGDTQYF | TGTGCCAGCAGCCCGCCCCAGCGGCCCCGGGGTGATACGCAGTATTTT
TRBJ1-1 | NA | NA | TRBV6-6 | CASTLQVEAFF | TGTGCCAGCACTTTACAGGTGGAAGCTTTCTTT
TRBJ2-5 | TRBD2 | NA | TRBV11-2 | CASSGEGRGQETQYF | TGTGCCAGCAGCGGGGAGGGGCGGGGACAAGAGACCCAGTACTTC
TRBJ2-3 | TRBD1 | NA | TRBV7-2 | CASSLTGGGLDTQYF | TGTGCCAGCAGCCTCACAGGGGGCGGGTTAGATACGCAGTATTTT
TRBJ2-5 | TRBD2 | once | TRBV10-3 | CAISALSSTSGSTTQETQYF | TGTGCCATCAGTGCACTCTCCTCGACTAGCGGGAGTACAACCCAAGAGACCCAGTACTTC
TRBJ2-7 | TRBD1 | once | TRBV5-6 | CASSLGTGPTYEQYF | TGTGCCAGCAGCTTGGGGACAGGGCCCACCTACGAGCAGTACTTC
TRBJ2-3 | TRBD1 | NA | TRBV4-3 | CASSLRGSTDTQYF | TGCGCCAGCAGCCTCAGGGGGAGCACAGATACGCAGTATTTT
TRBJ2-1 | NA | NA | TRBV6-1 | CASSDPGRQQFF | TGTGCCAGCAGTGACCCCGGGAGACAGCAGTTCTTC
TRBJ2-1 | TRBD2 | NA | TRBV9 | CASSVGSGRALNEQFF | TGTGCCAGCAGCGTAGGGAGCGGGAGGGCCCTCAATGAGCAGTTCTTC
TRBJ1-1 | TRBD1 | NA | TRBV19 | CASSLPGQGVMNTEAFF | TGTGCCAGTAGTCTTCCGGGACAGGGGGTCATGAACACTGAAGCTTTCTTT
TRBJ2-1 | TRBD1 | NA | TRBV4-1 | CASSRDRGYNEQFF | TGCGCCAGCAGCCGGGACAGGGGGTACAATGAGCAGTTCTTC
TRBJ2-2 | NA | NA | TRBV7-3 | CASRSSGELFF | TGTGCCAGCCGGAGTTCCGGGGAGCTGTTTTTT
TRBJ2-3 | TRBD2 | NA | TRBV19 | CASSSGLAGGWMSDPQYF | TGTGCCAGTAGTTCGGGACTAGCGGGGGGGTGGATGTCAGATCCGCAGTATTTT
TRBJ2-3 | TRBD2 | NA | TRBV2 | CASIKREFKDTQYF | TGTGCCAGCATTAAGCGGGAGTTTAAAGATACGCAGTATTTT
TRBJ1-3 | NA | few | TRBV4-2 | CASSQDGGQTISGNTIYF | TGTGCCAGCAGCCAAGACGGCGGACAGACGATCTCTGGAAACACCATATATTTT
TRBJ2-2 | TRBD1 | NA | TRBV4-3 | CASSQGPGTGAGELFF | TGCGCCAGCAGCCAGGGGCCAGGGACAGGGGCCGGGGAGCTGTTTTTT